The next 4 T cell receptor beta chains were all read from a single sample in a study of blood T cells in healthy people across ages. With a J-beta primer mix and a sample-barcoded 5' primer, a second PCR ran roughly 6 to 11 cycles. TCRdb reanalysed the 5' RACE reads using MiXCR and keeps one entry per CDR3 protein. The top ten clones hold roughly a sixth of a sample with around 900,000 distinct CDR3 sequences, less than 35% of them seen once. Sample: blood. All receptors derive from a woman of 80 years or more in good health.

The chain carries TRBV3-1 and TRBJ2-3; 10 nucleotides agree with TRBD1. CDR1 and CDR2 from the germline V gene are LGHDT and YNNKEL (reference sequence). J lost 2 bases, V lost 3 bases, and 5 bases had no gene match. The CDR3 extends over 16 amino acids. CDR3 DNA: TGTGCCAGCAGCCATTGGACAGGGGGTGCCACAGATACGCAGTATTTT. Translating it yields CASSHWTGGATDTQYF.

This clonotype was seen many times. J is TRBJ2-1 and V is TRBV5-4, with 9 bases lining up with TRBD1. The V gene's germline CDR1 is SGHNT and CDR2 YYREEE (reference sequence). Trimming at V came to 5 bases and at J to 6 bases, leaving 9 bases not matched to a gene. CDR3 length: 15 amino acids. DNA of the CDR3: TGTGCCAGCAGATACCCGGGACAGGGAACCAATGAGCAGTTCTTC. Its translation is CASRYPGQGTNEQFF.

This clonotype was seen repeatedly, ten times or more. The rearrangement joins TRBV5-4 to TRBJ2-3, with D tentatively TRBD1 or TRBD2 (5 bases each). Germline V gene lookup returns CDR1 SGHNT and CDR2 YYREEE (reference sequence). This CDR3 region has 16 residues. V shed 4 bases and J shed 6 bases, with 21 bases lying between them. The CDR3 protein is CASSTTSGTGLDTQYF. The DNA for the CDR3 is TGTGCCAGCAGCACCACCTCCGGGACGGGCCTCGATACGCAGTATTTT. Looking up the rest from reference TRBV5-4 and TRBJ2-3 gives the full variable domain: ETGVTQSPTHLIKTRGQQVTLRCSSQSGHNTVSWYQQALGQGPQFIFQYYREEENGRGNFPPRFSGLQFPNYSSELNVNALELDDSALYLCASSTTSGTGLDTQYFGPGTRLTVL.

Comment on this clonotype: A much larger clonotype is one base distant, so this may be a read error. This chain's CDR3 is CASSLTRTVNYGHTF. The CDR3 DNA sequence: TGTGCCAGCAGCTTAACCCGGACAGTGAACTATGGCCACACCTTC. The V call is TRBV7-2, the J call TRBJ1-2; possibly TRBD1 for D (6 bases). The CDR3 is 15 amino acids. The V gene's germline CDR1 is SGHTA and CDR2 FQGNSA.